Given below is one T cell receptor beta chain in context. The antigen is unknown. The V gene's germline CDR1 is DFQATT and CDR2 SNEGSKA (reference sequence). CDR3 size: 15 residues. The sample belongs to a study of CXCR3-negative and CXCR3-positive naive CD8 T cells. Study as a whole: Collectively, the libraries yielded about 135 million TRB reads in total, at about 1.5 +/- 0.3 million per library.

Sorts that each held over 250,000 cells were run in triplicate for every CD8+ T cell subset. The CD45RO-CCR7+CD27+CD95- phenotype denoted naive CD8+ T cells. With UMI labels, 5' RACE was used to prepare the TRB cDNA libraries. For each CDR3 protein, TCRdb gives one entry from its re-call of the 5' RACE reads, without DNA. The sample table sets out approximately 100,000 distinct CDR3 sequences. General observations from the study: Greater hydrophobicity was found in TRB CDR3s of CXCR3-positive naive cells than of CXCR3-negative naive cells. Naive subsets were similarly diverse, while memory CD8+ repertoires were much less diverse.

The sample comprised naive CXCR3+ CD8+ T cells from blood. Subset in this sample: CD45RO-CCR7+CD27+CD95- naive CD8+ T cells expressing CXCR3 (TNR3+). The TCR sequence derives from a human donor in good health. Some clones in this sample may be carry-over from other donors' samples. The chain is built from TRBV20-1 and TRBJ2-1; no DNA is available, so the TRBD2 call from TCRdb remains unchecked. CDR3: CSARRLGLAGNEQFF.